This TCR beta chain was recorded in a study of blood T cell repertoires in COVID-19. Original data processing: Estimated nucleated cell counts came from reference gene primer amplification. Some clones are missing from TCRdb's copy, which holds only in-frame ones; the method was immunoSEQ multiplex PCR. The V and J calls and clone size are taken from that table; D and trimming were inferred from the DNA. This sample has 200,000 to 250,000 clones; 85% to 90% occur once, and the top ten carry about 1.7%. The V gene lost 5 bases and the J gene lost 7 bases, with 15 bases spanning the gap. There are 13 residues in the CDR3. Germline CDR1 reads SGHAT; CDR2 reads FQNNGV.

This sequence was found in a man between 40 and 49 years old who had recovered from COVID-19. Sequencing was done on a sample of PBMCs or T cells enriched from blood (not recorded which). The rearrangement joins TRBV11-2 to TRBJ2-7; weak D call: TRBD2 (5 bases). This CDR3 reads CASSPSPPGEQYF. Written as DNA, the CDR3 is TGTGCCAGCAGCCCCAGTCCCCCGGGGGAGCAGTACTTC.